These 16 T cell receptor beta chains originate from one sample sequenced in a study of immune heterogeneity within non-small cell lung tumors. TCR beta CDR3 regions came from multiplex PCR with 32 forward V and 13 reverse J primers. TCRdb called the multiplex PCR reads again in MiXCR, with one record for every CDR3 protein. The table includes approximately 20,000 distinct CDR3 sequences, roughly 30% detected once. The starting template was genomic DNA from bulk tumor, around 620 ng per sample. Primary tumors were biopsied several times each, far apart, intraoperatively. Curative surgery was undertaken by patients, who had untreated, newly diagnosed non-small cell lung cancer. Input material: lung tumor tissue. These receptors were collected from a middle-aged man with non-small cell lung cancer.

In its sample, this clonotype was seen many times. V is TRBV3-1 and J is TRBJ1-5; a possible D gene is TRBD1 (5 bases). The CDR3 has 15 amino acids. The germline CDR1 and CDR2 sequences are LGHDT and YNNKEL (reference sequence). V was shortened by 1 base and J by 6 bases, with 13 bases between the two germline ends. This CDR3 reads CASSQGAKGTQPQHF. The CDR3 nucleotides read TGTGCCAGCAGCCAAGGCGCGAAGGGGACTCAGCCCCAGCATTTT.

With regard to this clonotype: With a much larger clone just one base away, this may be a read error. Here the CDR3 DNA reads TGCAGTGCCCCCGGGTGGGAAGCCAACTATGGCTACACCTTC. It is translated as CSAPGWEANYGYTF. J is TRBJ1-2 and V is TRBV20-1; no clear D. V dropped 6 bases and J dropped 2 bases, with 16 bases sitting between them. This CDR3 has 14 amino acids. Germline-derived CDR1 and CDR2 are DFQATT and SNEGSKA (reference sequence).

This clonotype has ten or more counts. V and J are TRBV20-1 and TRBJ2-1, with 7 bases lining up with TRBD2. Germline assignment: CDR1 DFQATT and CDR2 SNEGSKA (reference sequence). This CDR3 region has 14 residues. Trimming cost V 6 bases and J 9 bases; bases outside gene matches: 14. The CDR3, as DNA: TGCAGTGCCCCCCCCGGCGGACCGGGGGGTGAGCAGTTCTTC. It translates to CSAPPGGPGGEQFF.

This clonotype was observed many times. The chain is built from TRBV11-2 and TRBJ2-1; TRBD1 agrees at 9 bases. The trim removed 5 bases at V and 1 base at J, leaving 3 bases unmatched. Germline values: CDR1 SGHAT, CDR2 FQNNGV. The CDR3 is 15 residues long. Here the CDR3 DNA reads TGTGCCAGCAGCCCGGACAGGGGTTCCTACAATGAGCAGTTCTTC. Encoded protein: CASSPDRGSYNEQFF.

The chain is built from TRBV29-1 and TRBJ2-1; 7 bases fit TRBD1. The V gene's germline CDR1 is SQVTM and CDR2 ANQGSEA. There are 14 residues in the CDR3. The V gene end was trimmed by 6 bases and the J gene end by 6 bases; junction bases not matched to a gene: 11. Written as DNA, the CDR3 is TGCAGCGTCTGCAATGGGGGACAGATCAATGAGCAGTTCTTC. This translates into CSVCNGGQINEQFF.

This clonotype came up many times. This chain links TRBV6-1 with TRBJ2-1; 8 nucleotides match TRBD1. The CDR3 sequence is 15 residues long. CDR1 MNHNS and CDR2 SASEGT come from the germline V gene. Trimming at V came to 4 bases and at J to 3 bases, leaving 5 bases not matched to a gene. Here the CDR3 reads CASSVDRGSYNEQFF. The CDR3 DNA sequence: TGTGCCAGCAGTGTAGACAGGGGAAGCTACAATGAGCAGTTCTTC.

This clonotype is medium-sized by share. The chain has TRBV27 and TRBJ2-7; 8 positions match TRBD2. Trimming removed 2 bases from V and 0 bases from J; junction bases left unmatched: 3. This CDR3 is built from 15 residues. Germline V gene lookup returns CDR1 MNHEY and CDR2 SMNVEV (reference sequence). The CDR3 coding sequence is TGTGCCAGCAGTTTAGCAGCGGGAGACTCCTACGAGCAGTACTTC. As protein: CASSLAAGDSYEQYF.

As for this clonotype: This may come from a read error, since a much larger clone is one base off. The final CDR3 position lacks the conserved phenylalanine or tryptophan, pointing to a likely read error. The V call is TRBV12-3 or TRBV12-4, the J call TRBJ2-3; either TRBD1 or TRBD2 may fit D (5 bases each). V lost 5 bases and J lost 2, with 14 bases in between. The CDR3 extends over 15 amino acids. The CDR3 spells CASSKAGTITDTQYY. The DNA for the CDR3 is TGTGCCAGCAGTAAAGCCGGGACGATCACAGATACGCAGTATTAT.

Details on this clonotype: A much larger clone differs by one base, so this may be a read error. The CDR3 here is CANNPGQGGNEQFF. For the CDR3, the DNA is TGTGCCAACAATCCGGGACAGGGGGGCAATGAGCAGTTCTTC. The chain uses TRBV2 and TRBJ2-1, with 11 nucleotides matching TRBD1. The germline CDR1 and CDR2 sequences are SNHLY and FYNNEI. The V gene end was trimmed by 10 bases and the J gene end by 6 bases; junction bases not matched to a gene: 8. The CDR3 is made up of 14 amino acids.

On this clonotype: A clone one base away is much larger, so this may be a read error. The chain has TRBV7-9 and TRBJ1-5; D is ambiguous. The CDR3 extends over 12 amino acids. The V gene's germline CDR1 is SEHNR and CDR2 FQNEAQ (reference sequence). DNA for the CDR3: TGTGCCAGCATCTTAGGGTATCAGCCCCAGCATTTT. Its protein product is CASILGYQPQHF. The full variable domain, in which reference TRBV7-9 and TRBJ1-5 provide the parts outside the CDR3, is DTGVSQNPRHKITKRGQNVTFRCDPISEHNRLYWYRQTLGQGPEFLTYFQNEAQLEKSRLLSDRFSAERPKGSFSTLEIQRTEQGDSAMYLCASILGYQPQHFGDGTRLSIL.

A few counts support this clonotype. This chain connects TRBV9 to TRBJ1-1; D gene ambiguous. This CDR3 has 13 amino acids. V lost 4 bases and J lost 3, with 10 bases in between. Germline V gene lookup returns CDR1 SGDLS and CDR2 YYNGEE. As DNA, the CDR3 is TGTGCCAGCAGCCCCGACATGTACACTGAAGCTTTCTTT. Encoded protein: CASSPDMYTEAFF.

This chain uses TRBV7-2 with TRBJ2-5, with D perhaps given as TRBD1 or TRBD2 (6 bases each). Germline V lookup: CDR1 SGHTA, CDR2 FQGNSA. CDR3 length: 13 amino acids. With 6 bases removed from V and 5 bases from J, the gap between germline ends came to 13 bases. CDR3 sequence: CASSKRGGETQYF. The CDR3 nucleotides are TGTGCCAGCAGTAAGAGAGGGGGGGAGACCCAGTACTTC.

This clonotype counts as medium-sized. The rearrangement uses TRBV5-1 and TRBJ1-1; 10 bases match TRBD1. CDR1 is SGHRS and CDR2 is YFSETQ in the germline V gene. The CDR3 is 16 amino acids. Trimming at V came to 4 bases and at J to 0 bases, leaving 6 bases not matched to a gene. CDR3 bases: TGCGCCAGCAGCCCGAAGGACAGGGGGTTGAACACTGAAGCTTTCTTT. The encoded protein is CASSPKDRGLNTEAFF.

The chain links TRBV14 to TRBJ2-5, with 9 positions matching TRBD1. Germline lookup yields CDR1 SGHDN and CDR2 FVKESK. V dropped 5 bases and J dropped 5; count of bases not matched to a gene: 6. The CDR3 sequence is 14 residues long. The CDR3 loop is CASSAPGQGETQYF. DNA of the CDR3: TGTGCCAGCAGCGCTCCGGGACAGGGTGAGACCCAGTACTTC.

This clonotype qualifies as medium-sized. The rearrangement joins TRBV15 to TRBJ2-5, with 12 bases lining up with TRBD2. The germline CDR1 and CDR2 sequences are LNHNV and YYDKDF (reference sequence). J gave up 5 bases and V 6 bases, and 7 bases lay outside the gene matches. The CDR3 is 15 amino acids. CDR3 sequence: CATRAGLAGGETQYF. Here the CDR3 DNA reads TGTGCCACCAGGGCGGGACTAGCGGGCGGGGAGACCCAGTACTTC.

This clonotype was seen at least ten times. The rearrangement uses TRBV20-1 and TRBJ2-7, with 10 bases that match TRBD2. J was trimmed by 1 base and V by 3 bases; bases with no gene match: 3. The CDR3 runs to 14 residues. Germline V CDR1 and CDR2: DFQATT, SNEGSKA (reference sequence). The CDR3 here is CSASSGRASYEQYF. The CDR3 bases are TGCAGTGCTAGCAGCGGGAGGGCTTCCTACGAGCAGTACTTC.